The following is a TCR beta chain sequence with its context. Its antigen is currently unknown. CDR3 length: 15 residues. Germline assignment: CDR1 KGHSH and CDR2 LQKENI. J gave up 3 bases and V 5 bases, and 7 bases lay outside the gene matches. The data were produced by immunoSEQ multiplex PCR, yet TCRdb's version contains in-frame clones alone and is incomplete. This sample has approximately 140,000 clones; around 93% occur once, and the top ten carry roughly a tenth. The data are from a study of cytotoxic CD8 clonotypes in ibrutinib-treated CLL. Study-wide context: The group held 11 to 12 relapsed/refractory and around 14 treatment-naive patients, with some 17 IGHV unmutated.

Study-wide points: Sustained-remission and progressing patients had unequal sampling times.

The sequenced sample was PBMCs, obtained after 12 months of ibrutinib treatment. This receptor was identified in a human donor with chronic lymphocytic leukemia. The chain employs TRBV18 and TRBJ2-3; 8 bases are shared with TRBD1. CDR3 sequence (DNA): TGTGCCAGCTCAACAGCACAGGGGGTAACAGATACGCAGTATTTT. It yields the protein CASSTAQGVTDTQYF.